Given below is one T cell receptor beta chain in context. Its antigen remains unknown. This CDR3 spans 15 amino acids. From germline, CDR1 is SGHTA and CDR2 FQGTGA. The V and J ends lost 1 base and 2 bases respectively, with 11 bases between them. The data are from a study of lymphopenia after photon versus proton radiotherapy. The study, taken as a whole, reports: Oligoclonal CD8+ Temra expansion after nadir drove photon patients' diversity drop. Under photons, naive T cells and diversity fell while effector/memory populations rose. Post-nadir TCR diversity decline inversely tracked overall survival among those who died.

Assay used: immunoSEQ multiplex PCR; TCRdb lists only in-frame clones, some missing. The profile covers about 64,000 clones, with roughly 90% appearing a single time and about 13% taken by the ten largest. This specimen was peripheral blood, taken from a patient treated with proton-based radiotherapy. The sequence derives from a man of 80 years or more with esophageal cancer. The rearrangement uses TRBV7-3 and TRBJ1-1, with a possible D match to TRBD1 (5 bases). CDR3 loop: CASSLMGVANTEAFF. CDR3 nucleotides: TGTGCCAGCAGCTTAATGGGGGTGGCCAACACTGAAGCTTTCTTT.